The 22 T cell receptor beta chains presented below share a single source sample, sequenced in a study of shared clonotypes between healthy human individuals. The table came from immunoSEQ multiplex PCR; TCRdb's copy has only in-frame clones and leaves some out. Among 500,000 to 650,000 clones, roughly 79% were seen once, and the ten largest hold 9.5% to 15%. Sequencing was done on a sample of PBMCs. These TCRs come from a woman between 35 and 50 years old in good health. Some clones in this sample may be carry-over from other donors' samples.

This clone was recorded at least ten times. J is TRBJ2-7 and V is TRBV28, with 10 bases lining up with TRBD1. The CDR3 runs to 14 residues. Trimming took 4 bases from V and 7 from J; bases not matched to a gene: 7. CDR1 MDHEN and CDR2 SYDVKM come from the germline V gene. The CDR3 loop reads CASSWGTGAREQYF. In DNA, the CDR3 is TGTGCCAGCAGTTGGGGGACAGGGGCGCGAGAGCAGTACTTC.

Turning to this clone: A single base is all that separates this from a far larger clone, so a read error is likely. J is TRBJ2-1 and V is TRBV6-5; tentative D call: TRBD2 (5 bases). The CDR3 is made up of 11 amino acids. CDR1 is MNHEY and CDR2 is SVGAGI in the germline V gene. CDR3 loop: CTSSYGGSQFF. The CDR3 DNA reads as TGTACCAGCAGTTACGGAGGCTCACAGTTCTTC.

The chain recombines TRBV7-9 with TRBJ1-1; D is possibly TRBD1 (5 bases). The CDR3 loop spans 14 amino acids. In germline, CDR1 is SEHNR, CDR2 FQNEAQ (reference sequence). The V end was cut by 4 bases, the J end by 2 bases, with 11 bases between. The CDR3 bases are TGTGCCAGCAGCTGGTCAGGGTCCAACACTGAAGCTTTCTTT. It encodes CASSWSGSNTEAFF.

This chain joins TRBV29-1 and TRBJ2-7; D possibly corresponds to TRBD2 (6 bases). CDR1 is SQVTM, CDR2 ANQGSEA, per germline. Trimming pared 4 bases from V and 6 bases from J, leaving 22 bases between. The CDR3 totals 15 residues. The CDR3 protein is CSVAPLQGGGSEQYF. The CDR3 DNA follows: TGCAGCGTTGCCCCACTTCAGGGTGGGGGGAGCGAGCAGTACTTC.

This chain connects TRBV4-1 to TRBJ2-6; 8 bases line up with TRBD1. Per the germline V gene, CDR1 is MGHRA and CDR2 is YSYEKL. This CDR3 has 19 amino acids. V lost 2 bases to trimming and J lost 0 bases; unmatched junction nucleotides: 9. The CDR3 DNA reads TGCGCCAGCAGCCAATTACAGGGGGACCACCTCTCTGGGGCCAACGTCCTGACTTTC. Translated, it gives CASSQLQGDHLSGANVLTF.

The rearrangement links TRBV5-8 to TRBJ2-2; TRBD1 aligns across 9 bases. The CDR3 has 15 residues. Germline CDR1 and CDR2: SGHTS and YDEGEE. The trim removed 4 bases at V and 5 bases at J, leaving 6 bases unmatched. The CDR3 sequence is CASSTGQGWTGELFF. DNA for the CDR3: TGTGCCAGCAGCACCGGACAGGGGTGGACCGGGGAGCTGTTTTTT.

The rearrangement uses TRBV4-3 and TRBJ2-3, with TRBD2 identical over 7 bases. The CDR3 extends over 16 amino acids. The V segment lost 0 bases and the J segment 12 bases; nucleotides outside the gene matches: 15. Per the germline V gene, CDR1 is LGHNA and CDR2 is YSLEER. CDR3 in amino acids: CASSQDWGGGLGGQYF. CDR3 DNA sequence: TGCGCCAGCAGCCAAGATTGGGGGGGAGGACTAGGAGGTCAGTATTTT.

V gene TRBV29-1 combines with J gene TRBJ2-1; D possibly corresponds to TRBD1 (6 bases). The length of the CDR3 is 14 residues. V was shortened by 8 bases and J by 5 bases, with 19 bases between the two germline ends. Germline CDR1 and CDR2: SQVTM and ANQGSEA. The CDR3 here is CSIPRQASHNEQFF. The CDR3 DNA reads as TGCAGCATCCCTCGACAGGCCTCTCACAATGAGCAGTTCTTC.

The chain couples TRBV27 to TRBJ1-5; D not resolved. CDR1 is MNHEY, CDR2 SMNVEV, per germline (reference sequence). Trimming pared 5 bases from V and 2 bases from J, leaving 7 bases between. The CDR3 runs 13 residues. CDR3: CASSPWGNQPQHF. In DNA form, the CDR3 reads TGTGCCAGCAGTCCTTGGGGCAATCAGCCCCAGCATTTT.

J is TRBJ1-3 and V is TRBV2, with no clear D. Trimming removed 4 bases from V and 0 bases from J, with 7 bases in between. The CDR3 totals 14 residues. Germline assignment: CDR1 SNHLY and CDR2 FYNNEI. The CDR3 region is CASSVENSGNTIYF. CDR3 sequence (DNA): TGTGCCAGCAGTGTCGAAAACTCTGGAAACACCATATATTTT.

This clone was observed once. V gene TRBV28 combines with J gene TRBJ2-4; the D gene is possibly TRBD2 (6 bases). Per the germline V gene, CDR1 is MDHEN and CDR2 is SYDVKM. V dropped 5 bases and J dropped 6 bases, with 14 bases sitting between them. This CDR3 is 14 amino acids long. Here the CDR3 reads CASSTPGGLNIQYF. CDR3 bases: TGTGCCAGCAGTACTCCTGGGGGGTTAAACATTCAGTACTTC. Full variable domain (remainder filled in from reference TRBV28 and TRBJ2-4): DVKVTQSSRYLVKRTGEKVFLECVQDMDHENMFWYRQDPGLGLRLIYFSYDVKMKEKGDIPEGYSVSREKKERFSLILESASTNQTSMYLCASSTPGGLNIQYFGAGTRLSVL.

This chain uses TRBV7-2 with TRBJ2-7; perhaps TRBD1 as D (6 bases). Trimming removed 5 bases at V and 6 bases at J, with 11 bases between. Per the germline V gene, CDR1 is SGHTA and CDR2 is FQGNSA. The CDR3 runs to 12 residues. The CDR3 bases are TGTGCCAGCAGCCAGACAGGTTGCGAGCAGTACTTC. Protein: CASSQTGCEQYF.

The CDR3 loop reads CAGDKGGGPYEQFF. Written as DNA, the CDR3 is TGTGCCGGTGACAAGGGGGGAGGGCCGTATGAGCAGTTCTTC. J is TRBJ2-1 and V is TRBV6-1; maybe TRBD2 (7 bases). Germline CDR1 is MNHNS and CDR2 is SASEGT. V lost 11 bases to trimming and J lost 8 bases, with 22 bases between them. CDR3 length: 14 amino acids.

CDR3 nucleotides: TGTGCCAGCAGCTTCTCATCTGGGGCCAACGTCCTGACTTTC. It encodes CASSFSSGANVLTF. The J gene is TRBJ2-6, the V gene TRBV6-1, with unresolved D. The germline gives CDR1 MNHNS, CDR2 SASEGT. The CDR3 totals 14 residues. The ends were cut back, 6 bases at V and 1 base at J, with 7 bases in the middle.

J is TRBJ1-2 and V is TRBV5-1; no firm D call. Germline V gene sequence: CDR1 SGHRS, CDR2 YFSETQ. The CDR3 covers 13 residues. Trimming took off 0 bases at V and 1 base at J, with 4 bases between the two ends. As DNA, the CDR3 is TGCGCCAGCAGCTTGGAGCTTAACTATGGCTACACCTTC. This translates into CASSLELNYGYTF.

J is TRBJ2-7 and V is TRBV4-3; D unresolved. The germline gives CDR1 LGHNA, CDR2 YSLEER. There are 13 residues in the CDR3. V gave up 0 bases and J gave up 4 bases, with 7 bases separating them. For the CDR3, the DNA is TGCGCCAGCAGCCAAGATATACAGTACGAGCAGTACTTC. Translation: CASSQDIQYEQYF.

The rearrangement joins TRBV5-1 to TRBJ2-5, with D uncertain. The CDR3 spans 13 residues. V was shortened by 0 bases and J by 4 bases, with 7 bases between the two germline ends. Germline values: CDR1 SGHRS, CDR2 YFSETQ. The CDR3 DNA reads as TGCGCCAGCAGCTTGGAAGACTTAGAGACCCAGTACTTC. Its protein product is CASSLEDLETQYF.

The genes are TRBV2 and TRBJ2-1; D call uncertain. V was cut by 3 bases and J by 10 bases, with 19 bases left in between. The germline gives CDR1 SNHLY, CDR2 FYNNEI. This CDR3 is 15 amino acids long. The CDR3 bases are TGTGCCAGCAGTGAGGCCCCTCCGGGCTATTGGGAGCAGTTCTTC. It codes for CASSEAPPGYWEQFF.

The genes are TRBV6-6 and TRBJ2-1; D may be TRBD1 or TRBD2 (5 bases each). Germline V CDR1 and CDR2: MNHNY, SVGAGI (reference sequence). With 0 bases removed from V and 9 bases from J, the gap between germline ends came to 18 bases. This CDR3 spans 16 amino acids. CDR3: CASSYSGTSKVGEQFF. The CDR3 nucleotides read TGTGCCAGCAGTTACTCCGGGACCTCGAAAGTGGGTGAGCAGTTCTTC.

This chain uses TRBV7-3 with TRBJ2-7; D not resolved. The germline gives CDR1 SGHTA, CDR2 FQGTGA. The ends were cut back, 1 base at V and 3 bases at J, with 7 bases in the middle. This CDR3 region has 13 residues. The DNA for the CDR3 is TGTGCCAGCAGCTTAAATGGTGGCTACGAGCAGTACTTC. This sequence encodes CASSLNGGYEQYF.

Points on this clone: The sample holds other DNA sequences that translate to the same CDR3. The V call is TRBV6-1, the J call TRBJ2-2; possibly TRBD2 for D (5 bases). CDR3 length equals 15 residues. CDR1 is MNHNS and CDR2 is SASEGT in the germline V gene. Trimming shortened V by 1 base and J by 5 bases, and 11 bases separated the two germline ends. In DNA, the CDR3 is TGTGCCAGCAGTGAAGGCGGGCTCGAGACCGGGGAGCTGTTTTTT. Protein product: CASSEGGLETGELFF.

V gene TRBV5-6 combines with J gene TRBJ2-1; 9 positions agree with TRBD2. Germline assignment: CDR1 SGHDT and CDR2 YYEEEE. This CDR3 contains 14 residues. V was clipped by 8 bases and J by 9 bases; unmatched bases: 12. CDR3 bases: TGTGCCAGTGGGGCGGGAGGGCCGATATCTGAGCAGTTCTTC. Residues: CASGAGGPISEQFF. Supplemented by reference TRBV5-6 and TRBJ2-1, the full variable domain reads DAGVTQSPTHLIKTRGQQVTLRCSPKSGHDTVSWYQQALGQGPQFIFQYYEEEERQRGNFPDRFSGHQFPNYSSELNVNALLLGDSALYLCASGAGGPISEQFFGPGTRLTVL.